This TCR beta chain was obtained from a study of shared clonotypes between healthy human individuals (TCRdb year 2020). Study-wide context: The cohort comprised two women and a few men aged 18 to 49 years. For each donor, CD4 naive and CD4 memory were each given three plates, CD8 naive was given two plates, and CD8 memory was given one plate. Blood TCR repertoires of roughly five healthy adults were deeply sequenced to estimate repertoire size and the extent of clonotype sharing between individuals. To increase sequencing depth and limit assay-specific biases, TCR repertoire library preparation and sequencing were carried out by different laboratories using diverse techniques. Per donor, leukapheresis produced somewhere between about 0.94 and 9 billion PBMCs. Broader findings and caveats from the paper: Naive subsets generally had larger estimated clonotype richness than memory subsets did. Pairwise subsampling led to the expectation that sequencing depth would affect the degree of clonotype sharing among donors. The small number of donors limited the genetic and exposure-history diversity represented. Sharing across a handful of donors was observed for 5% to 6.5% of naive CD4, less than 4% of naive CD8, 2% to 2.5% of memory CD4, and less than 0.45% of memory CD8 clonotypes. Sampling was restricted to blood, and TCR repertoires in tissues likely differ from the TCR repertoires found in blood. Clonotypes shared by all four sorted-subset donors showed higher generation probabilities than non-shared clonotypes. Even with the large sequencing depth, rarefaction of the sorted-subset datasets indicated that sequencing was incomplete.

Points on this clone: The target of this receptor is not known. Base qualities are missing; no much larger clone stands one base away.

The donors were healthy, HIV-negative adults with no recently reported acute infections or vaccinations. Only Caucasian adults living in Nashville, Tennessee, USA were represented among the donors. Magnetic negative selection was used to enrich CD4+ T cells, after which naive cells were positively selected on CD45RA and the negative fraction became the memory subset. After blood collection by leukapheresis, PBMCs were isolated using Ficoll-Histopaque density gradient centrifugation and then cryopreserved in the vapor phase of liquid nitrogen. Analytical flow cytometry was used to check the purity and quantity of every magnetically sorted T cell population. From each sorted fraction, genomic DNA was isolated and quantified by UV absorbance on a Nanodrop 2000c. From cysteine to phenylalanine, the CDR3 is 14 amino acids long. The kept DNA is CDR3 alone, 42 bases in frame from the first base. CDR1 and CDR2 are read off the germline V gene as SGHRS and YFSETQ. Clipping removes 7 bases from V and 6 bases from J, with 11 as the unmatched junction base count.

Using the deep immunoSEQ assay, multiplex PCR amplified TCR CDR3 regions from genomic DNA. Extracted genomic DNA from each cell subset was spread evenly across all wells of several immunoSEQ 96-well plates, with each plate serving as a replicate. For sorted subsets, 200 to 250 ng genomic DNA, equal to tens of thousands of T cell genomes, was loaded into each replicate PCR. The purified libraries were quantified using a Qubit 3.0 fluorometer, sized with a Bioanalyzer 2100, and then quantified again using the KAPA Library Quantification kit. Every immunoSEQ 96-well plate was sequenced on a dedicated single-read 150-cycle Illumina NextSeq 550 flow cell. As for the original processing: Because only junctional sequences without quality scores were contained in the immunoSEQ output, filtering matching that applied to full-length reads could not be performed. To assign V/J genes and CDR3, sequences were annotated using PyIR, a Python wrapper for IgBLAST v1.9, with IMGT germline references. Reads with weak V/J assignments (E-value above 1e-6), missing CDR3, stop codons, out-of-frame junctions, or ambiguous translated residues were removed. A V3J clonotype was defined by an identical inferred V gene, J gene, and CDR3 amino acid sequence. Percentage overlap between repertoires was computed as shared unique clonotypes divided by the size of the smaller repertoire. Richness of each repertoire was evaluated using RTK rarefaction, the Chao1 estimator, and Recon v2.1 estimates of unobserved clonotypes. OLGA was used to compute generation probabilities for all TCRbeta clonotypes that the gDNA method yielded from a handful of donors. TCRdb took this table from immuneACCESS and kept in-frame rearrangements with V and J called. Such tables lack part of the clones; where checked against another copy, unresolved V genes explain under half of the gap, and the rest is unexplained. V and J calls and clone size are given by that table; D and trimming were obtained from the DNA. Across this sample there are approximately 980,000 clones, with approximately 80% seen only once. The ten largest make up approximately 1.5% of the sample.

Sequenced: memory CD4+ T cells sorted from blood. According to the study, the label for this sample's cell subset or site signals: CD45RA-negative fraction. The receptor chain draws on TRBV5-1 and TRBJ1-2; TRBD1 matches 8 bases in the middle. The receptor's source is a man aged 18 to 29 in good health. This receptor has the CDR3 CASALGQGADGYTF. The nucleotide sequence is given as TGCGCCAGCGCCCTGGGGCAGGGGGCGGATGGCTACACCTTC.